This section outlines one T cell receptor (beta chain) sequence together with its context. Its antigen remains unidentified. In germline, CDR1 is SGHVS, CDR2 FNYEAQ. V shed 5 bases and J 3 bases; nucleotides not matched to a gene: 13. The CDR3 extends over 17 amino acids. The data are from a study of cytomegalovirus exposure and HLA in healthy donors. Study as a whole: The platform used for the roughly 130 validation repertoires matched that of the approximately 710 first-cohort repertoires, a later analysis reported. Study-level findings and limits: The study listed 150 to 200 cytomegalovirus-associated TCR beta chains. Usually a TCR sequence was rare, but some public TCRs were found in many donors.

Measured with immunoSEQ multiplex PCR; TCRdb has only the in-frame clones, and not every one. Counted here are 250,000 to 400,000 clones, approximately 91% occurring once; the ten biggest clones make up around 0.88%. The TCR sequence derives from a man aged 30 to 45 in good health and CMV-seronegative. The rearrangement joins TRBV7-6 to TRBJ1-5, with 7 bases lining up with TRBD1. Sequencing was done on a sample of PBMCs. The CDR3 coding sequence is TGTGCCAGCAGCCCACTAAGGGGGCGTTGGGACAATCAGCCCCAGCATTTT. Translation: CASSPLRGRWDNQPQHF.